This TCR beta chain was retrieved from a study of blood T cell repertoires in COVID-19 (dated by TCRdb to 2019 to 2021). In terms of the full investigation: Samples from collaborators originated in the United States, Italy and Spain and spanned both the acute and convalescent phases of COVID-19. The prospective study material was composed of cDNA or gDNA derived from T cells, B-cell-depleted T cells, or PBMCs. Deeply sampled blood TCRbeta repertoires from subjects exposed to, actively infected with, or recovered from COVID-19 were included in the dataset. The repertoires were made available in a free public database intended to serve as a resource for research on the immune response to SARS-CoV-2. Samples were obtained from the ongoing ImmuneRACE study (first 160 participants) and from some 1,200 subjects provided by 6 global collaborators. The sample metadata nearly always contained a de-identified subject ID, COVID-19 status, age in years and sex. Where HLA class I and class II types were available, the types were taken from metadata supplied by the sample provider, not from assay-based typing.

Broader findings and caveats from the paper: The quantity of clinical and demographic metadata differed by source and by participant and was supplied without curation.

Whole blood was collected in K2EDTA tubes by collaborating institutions according to the institutions' own protocols. For TCRbeta analysis, collaborators shipped samples in one of three forms: frozen whole blood, isolated PBMCs, or DNA extracted from either of those sample types. TCRbeta CDR3 regions were amplified from genomic DNA using the immunoSEQ Assay, a bias-controlled multiplex PCR. In the original analysis: The number of nucleated cells in each sample was estimated from the amplification of reference gene primers within the assay. To quantify the absolute abundance of each unique TCRbeta CDR3 rearrangement, sequence reads were collapsed and filtered. For each sample, productive Simpson clonality was calculated as the square root of Simpson's diversity index over productive rearrangements. In TCRdb, the immuneACCESS table is reduced to in-frame sequences with V and J assigned. These tables do not hold every clone; where another copy was compared, an unresolved V gene accounts for under half, and the others remain unexplained. From that table come the V and J calls and clone size; the DNA was used to work out D and trimming. Recorded for this sample are 240,000 or so clones; 86% of them occurred a single time. 6.2% of the sample comes from the top ten.

Including cysteine and phenylalanine, the CDR3 has 15 amino acids. Only the CDR3 DNA is retained, 45 bases long and in frame from the first base. A distance of 12 bases separates the germline ends of V and J, which lose 0 bases and 6 bases respectively. From a lookup of the germline V gene, CDR1 and CDR2 are LGHNA and YNFKEQ. As regards this clone: Its binding antigen is unknown. Base qualities were left out, and no much larger clone turns up one base away.

The chain is made from TRBV4-2 and TRBJ1-5, with the D gene not confidently named. Sequencing was done on a sample of peripheral blood. This clonotype originated in a man in his sixties with acute or convalescent COVID-19. The CDR3 is CASSQDQNIIQPQHF. The nucleotide sequence reads TGTGCCAGCAGCCAAGATCAGAACATTATTCAGCCCCAGCATTTT.